This T cell receptor (beta chain) was profiled in a study of T cell responses to AZD1222 COVID-19 vaccine. Study-wide points: Possibly, clonal diversity was underestimated; donors were largely white British and included more females. Spike as a whole was targeted by vaccine-associated CD4 TCRs, dominant at 160-218 and 743-854. Nearly half of the spike-specific TCRs reportedly recognize variant regions that carry no mutations. Just a handful of AZD1222 recipients were seropositive at baseline.

TCRdb keeps only in-frame clones here, not all; method: immunoSEQ multiplex PCR. The sample lists 80,000 to 100,000 clones; roughly 87% were seen once. A remark on this clone: Antigen: not known.

The CDR3 has 15 residues. CDR1 is LGHNA and CDR2 is YSLEER in the germline V gene. The V end lost 4 bases, the J end lost 1 base, and 8 bases lay between the germline ends. The receptor was derived from an adult who received the AZD1222 COVID-19 vaccine. Sample: peripheral blood, taken 28 days after the second AZD1222 dose. The V and J genes are TRBV4-3 and TRBJ2-6; a possible D gene is TRBD1 (6 bases). CDR3 amino acids: CASSLQGSGANVLTF. For the CDR3, the DNA is TGCGCCAGCAGCCTCCAGGGGTCTGGGGCCAACGTCCTGACTTTC.